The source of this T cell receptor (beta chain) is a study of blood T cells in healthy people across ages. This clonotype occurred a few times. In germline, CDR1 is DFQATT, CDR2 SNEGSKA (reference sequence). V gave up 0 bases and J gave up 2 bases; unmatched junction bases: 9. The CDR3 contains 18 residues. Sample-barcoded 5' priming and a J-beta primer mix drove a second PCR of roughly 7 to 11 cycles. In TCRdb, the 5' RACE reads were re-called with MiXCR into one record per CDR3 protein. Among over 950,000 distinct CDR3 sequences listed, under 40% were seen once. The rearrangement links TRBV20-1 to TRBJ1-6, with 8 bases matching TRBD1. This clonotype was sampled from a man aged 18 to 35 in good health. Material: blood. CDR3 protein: CSARDLGTGGAYNSPLHF. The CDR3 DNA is TGCAGTGCTAGAGATCTCGGGACAGGTGGCGCCTATAATTCACCCCTCCACTTT.